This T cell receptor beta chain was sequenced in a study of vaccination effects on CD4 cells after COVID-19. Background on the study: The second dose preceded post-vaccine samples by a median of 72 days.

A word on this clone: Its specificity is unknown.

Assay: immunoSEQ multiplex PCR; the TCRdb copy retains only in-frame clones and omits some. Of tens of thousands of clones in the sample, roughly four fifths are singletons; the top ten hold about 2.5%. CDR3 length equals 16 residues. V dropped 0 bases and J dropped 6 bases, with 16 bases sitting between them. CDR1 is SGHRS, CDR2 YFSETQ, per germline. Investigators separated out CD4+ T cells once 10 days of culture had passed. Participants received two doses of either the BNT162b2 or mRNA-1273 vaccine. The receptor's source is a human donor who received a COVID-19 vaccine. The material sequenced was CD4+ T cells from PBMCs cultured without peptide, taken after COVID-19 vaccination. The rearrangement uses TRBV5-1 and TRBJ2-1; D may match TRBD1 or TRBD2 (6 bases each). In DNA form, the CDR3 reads TGCGCCAGCAGCTTGGGGGGGGTACGAGGGGGCAATGAGCAGTTCTTC. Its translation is CASSLGGVRGGNEQFF.